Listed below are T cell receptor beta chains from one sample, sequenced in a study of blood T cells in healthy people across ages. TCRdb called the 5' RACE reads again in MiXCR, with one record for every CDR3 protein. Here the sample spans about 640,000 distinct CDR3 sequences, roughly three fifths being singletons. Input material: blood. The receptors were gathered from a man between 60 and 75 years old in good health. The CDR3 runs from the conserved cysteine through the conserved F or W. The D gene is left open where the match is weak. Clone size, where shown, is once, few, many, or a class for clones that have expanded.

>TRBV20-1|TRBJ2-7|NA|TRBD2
CSARPGTSGRYEQYF
TGCAGTGCTAGACCAGGGACTAGCGGGCGCTACGAGCAGTACTTC
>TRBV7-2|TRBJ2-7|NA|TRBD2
CASSSPGRGRYEQYF
TGTGCCAGCAGCTCCCCGGGGAGGGGACGTTACGAGCAGTACTTC
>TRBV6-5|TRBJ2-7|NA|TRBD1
CASSTRQGKDEQYF
TGTGCCAGCAGCACCCGACAGGGGAAGGACGAGCAGTACTTC
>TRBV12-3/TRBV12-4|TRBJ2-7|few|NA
CASRDRDYEQYF
TGTGCCAGCAGGGACAGAGACTACGAGCAGTACTTC
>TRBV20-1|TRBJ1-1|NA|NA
CSASVTGQNTEAFF
TGCAGTGCTAGTGTTACAGGGCAGAACACTGAAGCTTTCTTT
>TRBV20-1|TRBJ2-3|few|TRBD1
CSAPGTGRADTQYF
TGCAGTGCCCCCGGGACAGGGAGGGCAGATACGCAGTATTTT
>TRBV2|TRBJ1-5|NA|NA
CASHRSSNQPQHF
TGTGCCAGCCACAGGTCGAGCAATCAGCCCCAGCATTTT
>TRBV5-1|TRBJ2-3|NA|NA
CASARSGQRSTDTQYF
TGCGCCAGCGCCCGGAGCGGGCAAAGAAGCACAGATACGCAGTATTTT
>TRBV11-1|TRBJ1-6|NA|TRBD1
CASSLGFMGQGRRTRDSPLHF
TGTGCCAGCAGCCTAGGATTTATGGGACAGGGTCGTCGCACTAGGGATTCACCCCTCCACTTT
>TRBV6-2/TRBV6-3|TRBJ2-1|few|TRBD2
CASSYAGLAGANEQFF
TGTGCCAGCAGTTACGCGGGACTAGCGGGGGCTAATGAGCAGTTCTTC
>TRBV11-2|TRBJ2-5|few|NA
CASSLISGQQETQYF
TGTGCCAGCAGCTTAATAAGCGGGCAGCAAGAGACCCAGTACTTC
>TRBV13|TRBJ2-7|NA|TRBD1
CASSPRTGDEQYF
TGTGCCAGCAGCCCGAGGACAGGGGATGAGCAGTACTTC
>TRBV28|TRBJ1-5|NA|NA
CASSLEAPSNQPQHF
TGTGCCAGCAGTCTCGAGGCCCCTAGCAATCAGCCCCAGCATTTT
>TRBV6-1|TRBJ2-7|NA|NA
CASSSGPSYLYEQYF
TGTGCCAGCAGTTCCGGGCCATCCTACCTTTACGAGCAGTACTTC
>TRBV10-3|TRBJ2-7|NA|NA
CVISEYPMGRGSYEQYF
TGTGTCATCAGTGAGTATCCCATGGGCAGGGGAAGCTACGAGCAGTACTTC
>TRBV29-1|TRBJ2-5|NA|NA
CSVSFGGGETQYF
TGCAGCGTTTCCTTTGGGGGTGGGGAGACCCAGTACTTC
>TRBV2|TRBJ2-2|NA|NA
CASNLLGPMGANTGELFF
TGTGCCAGCAACCTACTGGGCCCCATGGGGGCGAACACCGGGGAGCTGTTTTTT
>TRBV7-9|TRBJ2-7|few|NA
CASSLGSGVDGEQYF
TGTGCCAGCAGCTTAGGCTCAGGGGTCGACGGCGAGCAGTACTTC
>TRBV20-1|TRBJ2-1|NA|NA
CGARDMGTLFRAYNEQFF
TGCGGTGCTAGAGATATGGGGACTTTATTCCGGGCCTACAATGAGCAGTTCTTC
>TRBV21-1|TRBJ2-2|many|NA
CASSKGRTGGNTANTGELFF
TGTGCCAGCAGCAAAGGACGGACAGGTGGGAACACCGCGAACACCGGGGAGCTGTTTTTT
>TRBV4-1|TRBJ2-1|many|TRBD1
CASSQGWDRGLNEQFF
TGCGCCAGCAGCCAAGGTTGGGACAGGGGGCTCAATGAGCAGTTCTTC
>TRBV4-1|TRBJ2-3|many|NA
CASSQVALRKDTQYF
TGCGCCAGCAGCCAAGTAGCGCTCAGAAAGGATACGCAGTATTTT
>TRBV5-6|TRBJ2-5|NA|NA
CASSSYGVEETQYF
TGTGCCAGCAGCTCATATGGGGTAGAAGAGACCCAGTACTTC
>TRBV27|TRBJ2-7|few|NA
CASSLSGQALYEQYF
TGTGCCAGCAGTTTATCGGGGCAGGCCCTCTACGAGCAGTACTTC
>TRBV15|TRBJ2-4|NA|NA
CATSRGTEGNIQYF
TGTGCCACCAGCAGAGGGACTGAAGGGAACATTCAGTACTTC
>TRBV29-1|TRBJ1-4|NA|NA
CSGLQGVDEKLFF
TGCAGCGGCTTACAGGGAGTGGATGAAAAACTGTTTTTT